This T cell receptor (beta chain) was found in a study of monozygotic twins with inflammatory bowel disease. With respect to this clonotype: Antigen specificity is unknown.

Study-wide points: IBD patients displayed reduced TCRbeta diversity (inverse Simpson) when set against healthy co-twins.

Total RNA isolation used whole blood (no T cell sorting was performed). Nested PCRs of approximately 16 and 10 cycles, two in total, were run on TCRalpha and TCRbeta cDNA. TCRdb reprocessed the 5' RACE reads and stores each CDR3 protein as one record, lacking DNA. This sample's clone table lists 400,000 to 500,000 distinct CDR3 sequences. The TCR comes from a human donor with ulcerative colitis or Crohn's disease, or a healthy co-twin of an affected twin (not recorded which). What was sequenced was blood.

This CDR3 is CASSSTSGITDTQYF. V is TRBV7-9 and J is TRBJ2-3; TCRdb returns TRBD2, unconfirmable since there is no DNA. Per germline, CDR1 SEHNR and CDR2 FQNEAQ (reference sequence). The CDR3 sequence is 15 residues long.